Listed below are T cell receptor beta chains from one sample, sequenced in a study of blood T cell repertoires in COVID-19. Libraries were prepared by immunoSEQ multiplex PCR; TCRdb keeps only in-frame clonotypes and omits some of them. The table lists roughly 110,000 clones, 60% to 85% of them singletons. Sequencing input: peripheral blood. These receptors came from a man between 70 and 80 years old with acute or convalescent COVID-19. Each CDR3 is given with its conserved first and last residue. Each record gives: V gene, clone size, D gene, J gene, CDR3 DNA, CDR3 protein. D genes are given only for firm matches. Clone size is shown for a subset of rows, as once, few, many or a class of expanded clone.

TRBV19	few	NA	TRBJ2-1	TGTGCCAGTAGTATAAGTCCAGAGAGGGTGAATGAGCAGTTCTTC	CASSISPERVNEQFF
TRBV7-7	few	NA	TRBJ1-1	TGTGCCAGCAGCTCGCCCGGGGGAGTGAGCAACACTGAAGCTTTCTTT	CASSSPGGVSNTEAFF
TRBV11-2	NA	TRBD1	TRBJ1-2	TGTGCCAGCAGCTACGGGACAGGGCGCGCCTATGGCTACACCTTC	CASSYGTGRAYGYTF
TRBV27	once	NA	TRBJ2-1	TGTGCCAGCAGTTTCTTTACTACGACAGGCAGCTCCTACAATGAGCAGTTCTTC	CASSFFTTTGSSYNEQFF
TRBV6-5	NA	TRBD1	TRBJ1-1	TGTGCCAGCAGTACCCCAGGGGGGAGGAAATCTTTCTTT	CASSTPGGRKSFF
TRBV3-1/TRBV3-2	NA	NA	TRBJ2-7	TGTGCCAGCAGCCAAGCCTTATTTAGCGAGCAGTACTTC	CASSQALFSEQYF
TRBV19	NA	NA	TRBJ1-4	TGTGCCAGCTCGTCGAGGAGGGCCCCTGCAACTAATGAAAAACTGTTTTTT	CASSSRRAPATNEKLFF
TRBV5-1	NA	TRBD1	TRBJ1-6	TGCGCCAGCAGCTTGGTCGGGACAGTAGATAATTCACCCCTCCACTTT	CASSLVGTVDNSPLHF
TRBV18	NA	TRBD1	TRBJ1-4	TGTGCCAGCTCATCCTCGGACAGGGGGAATGAAAAACTGTTTTTT	CASSSSDRGNEKLFF
TRBV18	NA	NA	TRBJ1-5	TGTGCCAGCTCACCAGTATCCGGGGGGAACAATCAGCCCCAGCATTTT	CASSPVSGGNNQPQHF
TRBV6-4	NA	TRBD1	TRBJ1-2	TGTGCCAGCAGTGGGGGACAGCTAGACTATGGCTACACCTTC	CASSGGQLDYGYTF
TRBV7-2	once	NA	TRBJ1-3	TGTGCCAGCAGCTTAACGGGGACAGGAAACACCATATATTTT	CASSLTGTGNTIYF
TRBV12-3/TRBV12-4	NA	NA	TRBJ1-3	TGTGCCAGCAGCCCTAGCGGAAACACCATATATTTT	CASSPSGNTIYF
TRBV19	NA	TRBD1	TRBJ2-1	TGTGCCAGTAGTCCCCGGGACAGGGGTGAGCAGTTCTTC	CASSPRDRGEQFF
TRBV3-1/TRBV3-2	NA	NA	TRBJ2-3	TGTGCCAGCAGCCAAGAATTGGCTAGCGAGGCAGATACGCAGTATTTT	CASSQELASEADTQYF
TRBV7-2	NA	NA	TRBJ2-7	TGTGCCAGCAGCTTAGAGGGCAGGGGTACCAACGAGCAGTACTTC	CASSLEGRGTNEQYF
TRBV7-2	once	TRBD1	TRBJ2-3	TGTGCCAGCACCTTCCAGACAGGGGTCCCGAATACGCAGTATTTT	CASTFQTGVPNTQYF
TRBV13	NA	NA	TRBJ2-5	TGTGCCAGCAGCTTATACAGGGTGGGAGAGACCCAGTACTTC	CASSLYRVGETQYF
TRBV7-7	NA	TRBD1	TRBJ2-2	TGTGCTAGCAGCTTGGAAGACTTAGGGGGCGCCGGCACCGGGGAGCTGTTTTTT	CASSLEDLGGAGTGELFF
TRBV7-9	NA	TRBD1	TRBJ1-2	TGTGCCAGCAGCTTAGGCGACAGGGGGTCGGGCTACACCTTC	CASSLGDRGSGYTF
TRBV5-1	once	NA	TRBJ1-4	TGCGCCAGCAGAGGGGGGGGCCATCCTAATGAAAAACTGTTTTTT	CASRGGGHPNEKLFF
TRBV7-8	NA	NA	TRBJ1-6	TGTGCCAGCAGCTTACCCTCCGGGGGAATTAATTCACCCCTCCACTTT	CASSLPSGGINSPLHF
TRBV4-2	NA	NA	TRBJ2-2	TGTGCCAGCAGCCAGGGGGGGGGCCCGAACACCGGGGAGCTGTTTTTT	CASSQGGGPNTGELFF
TRBV5-4	NA	NA	TRBJ2-2	TGTGCCAGCAGCTTTGGCGGGGCAGGGAACACCGGGGAGCTGTTTTTT	CASSFGGAGNTGELFF